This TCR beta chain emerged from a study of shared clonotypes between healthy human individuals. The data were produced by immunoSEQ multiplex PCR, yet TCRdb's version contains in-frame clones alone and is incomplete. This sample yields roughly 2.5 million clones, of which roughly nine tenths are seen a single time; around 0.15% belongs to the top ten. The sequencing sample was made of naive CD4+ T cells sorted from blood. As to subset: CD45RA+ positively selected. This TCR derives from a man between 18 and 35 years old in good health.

The CDR3, as DNA: TGTGCCAGCAGTGACGGGAGGCGGTTGAATGAGCAGTTCTTC. It yields the protein CASSDGRRLNEQFF. The genes are TRBV2 and TRBJ2-1; TRBD2 agrees at 7 bases. Germline V gene lookup returns CDR1 SNHLY and CDR2 FYNNEI. V was pared by 3 bases and J by 7 bases, with 6 bases of the junction left unmatched. The CDR3 contains 14 residues.